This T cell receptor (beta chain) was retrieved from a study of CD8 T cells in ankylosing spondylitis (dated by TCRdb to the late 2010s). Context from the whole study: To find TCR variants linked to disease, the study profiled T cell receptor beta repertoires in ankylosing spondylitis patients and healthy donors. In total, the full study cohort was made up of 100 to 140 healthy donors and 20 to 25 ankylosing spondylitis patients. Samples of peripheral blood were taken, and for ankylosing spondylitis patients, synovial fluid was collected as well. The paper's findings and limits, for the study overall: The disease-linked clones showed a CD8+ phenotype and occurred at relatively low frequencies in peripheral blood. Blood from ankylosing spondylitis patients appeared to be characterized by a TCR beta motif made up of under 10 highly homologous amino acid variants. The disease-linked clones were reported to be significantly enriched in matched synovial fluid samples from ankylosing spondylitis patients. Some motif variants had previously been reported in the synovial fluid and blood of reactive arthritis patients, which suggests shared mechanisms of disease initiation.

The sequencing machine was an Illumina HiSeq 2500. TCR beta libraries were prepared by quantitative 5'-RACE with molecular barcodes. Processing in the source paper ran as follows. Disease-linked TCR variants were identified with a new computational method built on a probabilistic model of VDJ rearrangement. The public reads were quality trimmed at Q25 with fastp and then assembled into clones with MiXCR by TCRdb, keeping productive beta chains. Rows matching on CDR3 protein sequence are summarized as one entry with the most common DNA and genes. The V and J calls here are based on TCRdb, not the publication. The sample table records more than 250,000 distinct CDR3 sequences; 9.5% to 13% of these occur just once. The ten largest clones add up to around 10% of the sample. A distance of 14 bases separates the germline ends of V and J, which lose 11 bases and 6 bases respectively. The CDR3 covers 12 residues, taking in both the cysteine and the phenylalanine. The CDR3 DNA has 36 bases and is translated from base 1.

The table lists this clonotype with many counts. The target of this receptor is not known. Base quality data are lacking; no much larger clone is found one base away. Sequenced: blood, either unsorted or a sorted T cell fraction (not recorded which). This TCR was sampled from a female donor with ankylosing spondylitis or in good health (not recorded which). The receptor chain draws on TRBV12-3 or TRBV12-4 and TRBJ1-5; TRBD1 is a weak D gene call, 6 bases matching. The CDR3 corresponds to CAGGRRGQPQHF. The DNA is TGTGCCGGGGGCAGGCGAGGTCAGCCCCAGCATTTT.